These 13 T cell receptor beta chains share one sample of origin, sequenced in a study of T cell changes during pregnancy in multiple sclerosis. Profiled with immunoSEQ multiplex PCR; TCRdb holds only in-frame clones, not every one. The data contain 50,000 or so clones, approximately 95% of them singletons. Source: CD8+ T cells from peripheral blood mononuclear cells, taken in the first trimester of pregnancy. These receptors were collected from a female donor with multiple sclerosis, enrolled in a pregnancy study.

This chain joins TRBV5-1 and TRBJ1-5; D is possibly TRBD1 (6 bases). Germline loops: CDR1 SGHRS, CDR2 YFSETQ. The CDR3 sequence is 16 residues long. Trimming removed 0 bases at V and 0 bases at J, with 10 bases between. The CDR3 reads CASSLGQAVSNQPQHF. The DNA for the CDR3 is TGCGCCAGCAGCTTGGGACAGGCGGTTAGCAATCAGCCCCAGCATTTT.

The rearrangement joins TRBV5-1 to TRBJ2-3; the match to TRBD1 covers 7 bases. Unmatched junction bases numbered 3, after V lost 0 bases and J lost 2 bases. In germline, CDR1 is SGHRS, CDR2 YFSETQ. The length of the CDR3 is 15 residues. Here the CDR3 reads CASSLETGLTDTQYF. The CDR3 region has the DNA TGCGCCAGCAGCTTGGAGACAGGGCTCACAGATACGCAGTATTTT.

The V gene is TRBV27, the J gene TRBJ1-5, with unresolved D. Germline values: CDR1 MNHEY, CDR2 SMNVEV (reference sequence). The CDR3 loop spans 15 amino acids. V gave up 1 base and J gave up 1 base, with 8 bases separating them. CDR3 amino acids: CASSLYPESNQPQHF. The CDR3, as DNA: TGTGCCAGCAGTTTATACCCCGAGAGCAATCAGCCCCAGCATTTT.

The rearrangement links TRBV27 to TRBJ2-1; TRBD2 aligns across 13 bases. The germline gives CDR1 MNHEY, CDR2 SMNVEV (reference sequence). The CDR3 totals 18 residues. V dropped 8 bases and J dropped 2; count of bases not matched to a gene: 12. The DNA of the CDR3 is TGTGCCAGCGCTACCGGGACTAGCGGGAAAAGCGCCTACAATGAGCAGTTCTTC. This encodes CASATGTSGKSAYNEQFF.

V is TRBV9 and J is TRBJ2-6, with D tentatively TRBD1 (5 bases). Trimming took off 4 bases at V and 4 bases at J, with 21 bases between the two ends. Germline V gene sequence: CDR1 SGDLS, CDR2 YYNGEE. This CDR3 contains 18 residues. The CDR3 nucleotides read TGTGCCAGCAGCCTCCGGCACAGGACGACCTGCGGGGCCAACGTCCTGACTTTC. This encodes CASSLRHRTTCGANVLTF.

The chain couples TRBV5-8 to TRBJ2-5, with 14 bases that match TRBD2. The CDR3 has 16 residues. J was trimmed by 4 bases and V by 3 bases; bases with no gene match: 5. CDR1 is SGHTS and CDR2 is YDEGEE in the germline V gene. The DNA of the CDR3 is TGTGCCAGCAGCTCCGGACTAGCGGGAGGTGCAGAGACCCAGTACTTC. This sequence encodes CASSSGLAGGAETQYF.

The rearrangement links TRBV2 to TRBJ1-4; a weak D match, TRBD1 (6 bases). The CDR3 length is 14 residues. Germline V gene data show CDR1 as SNHLY and CDR2 as FYNNEI. Trimming cost V 5 bases and J 4 bases, with 11 bases left between them. CDR3 protein: CASSLQGINEKLFF. The CDR3 DNA reads TGTGCCAGCAGTCTACAGGGTATTAATGAAAAACTGTTTTTT.

This chain connects TRBV4-1 to TRBJ2-1; no firm D call. The germline gives CDR1 MGHRA, CDR2 YSYEKL. The length of the CDR3 is 11 residues. Trimming stripped 0 bases from V and 9 bases from J, with 3 bases between. CDR3 sequence reads: CASSQDIEQFF. The CDR3, as DNA: TGCGCCAGCAGCCAAGACATTGAGCAGTTCTTC.

The rearrangement links TRBV5-6 to TRBJ2-2; 9 bases align to TRBD2. V gave up 4 bases and J gave up 5 bases; unmatched junction bases: 6. Looked up from germline, CDR1 is SGHDT and CDR2 is YYEEEE. This CDR3 spans 15 amino acids. This chain's CDR3 is CASSPGTSRTGELFF. The CDR3 DNA sequence: TGTGCCAGCAGCCCAGGGACTAGCCGGACCGGGGAGCTGTTTTTT.

J is TRBJ1-1 and V is TRBV27, with a possible D match to TRBD1 (6 bases). CDR3 length: 14 amino acids. Trimming removed 2 bases at V and 0 bases at J, with 7 bases between. Per germline, CDR1 MNHEY and CDR2 SMNVEV (reference sequence). DNA for the CDR3: TGTGCCAGCAGTTTAAAGGGGGTGAACACTGAAGCTTTCTTT. Protein: CASSLKGVNTEAFF.

This rearrangement joins TRBV23-1 to TRBJ2-7; 7 bases align to TRBD1. TRBV23-1 is treated as an ORF (open reading frame) with a function not yet certain. The CDR3 consists of 17 residues. V lost 2 bases to trimming and J lost 2 bases; unmatched junction nucleotides: 12. The CDR3 DNA sequence: TGCGCCAGCAGTCAAATCCTTCCCGGGACAGATCCCTACGAGCAGTACTTC. Translating it yields CASSQILPGTDPYEQYF.

This chain connects TRBV19 to TRBJ2-2; tentative D call: TRBD2 (5 bases). With 3 bases removed from V and 6 bases from J, the gap between germline ends came to 14 bases. The CDR3 runs to 15 residues. Germline CDR1 and CDR2: LNHDA and SQIVND (reference sequence). The CDR3 loop reads CASSIAGSGSGELFF. Here the CDR3 DNA reads TGTGCCAGTAGTATCGCGGGCAGTGGTTCCGGGGAGCTGTTTTTT.

The rearrangement joins TRBV12-5 to TRBJ2-4; no clear D. Between the trimmed V and J ends, which lost 3 bases and 0 bases, there was a span of 9 bases. CDR1 and CDR2 (germline): LGHNT, FRNRAP. The CDR3 covers 15 residues. The CDR3 DNA follows: TGTGCTAGTGGTTTACAGAAACTAGCCAAAAACATTCAGTACTTC. This encodes CASGLQKLAKNIQYF.